The clone carrying this T cell receptor (beta chain) was detected only once. The V gene end was trimmed by 2 bases and the J gene end by 3 bases; junction bases not matched to a gene: 6. CDR3 length: 16 residues. Germline V gene lookup returns CDR1 MDHEN and CDR2 SYDVKM. The data derive from a study of technical replicates of blood from several donors. The protocol was immunoSEQ multiplex PCR, while the TCRdb copy is restricted to in-frame clones and leaves out a portion. This table holds approximately 92,000 clones, roughly 96% found once. Material: T cells isolated from PBMCs. The chain is built from TRBV28 and TRBJ2-1, with 8 bases aligning to TRBD1. The clonotype originates from a human donor in good health. The DNA for the CDR3 is TGTGCCAGCAGTTTACCGGGACAGGTAATCTACAATGAGCAGTTCTTC. Translation gives CASSLPGQVIYNEQFF.